This record covers a single T cell receptor beta chain. What it recognizes is unknown. This specimen belongs to a study of T cell repertoires in cytomegalovirus infection. Looking at the study overall: HLA-B-restricted CMV epitopes that are well studied, plus recently identified HLA-C-restricted ones, were used by the study. Public TCR beta signatures indicated both CMV infection and matching HLA type.

MiXCR, run by TCRdb on the reads, gives a single entry per CDR3 protein. Here the sample spans 650,000 to 850,000 distinct CDR3 sequences, almost 30% being singletons. The ends lost 3 bases at V and 7 bases at J; junction bases unmatched: 9. This CDR3 contains 15 residues. Per germline, CDR1 ENHRY and CDR2 SYGVKD. This TCR was sampled from a human donor in good health (CMV status not recorded). Some clones in this sample may be carry-over from other donors' samples. The sequencing used cultured CD8+ T cells from PBMCs, collected from culture after CMV antigen stimulation. The gene calls are TRBV10-3 and TRBJ2-7, with 10 bases lining up with TRBD2. The CDR3 sequence is CAISEVQRGGEEQYF. CDR3 coding DNA: TGTGCCATCAGTGAAGTCCAGCGGGGGGGCGAGGAGCAGTACTTC.